The T cell receptor (beta chain) described here comes from a study of blood T cell repertoires in COVID-19. The participants were between about 18 and 90 years old and came from 20 to 30 US areas. Those designated as exposed participants met a COVID-19 case within 2 weeks before study entry. V was clipped by 5 bases and J by 7 bases, with 17 bases between them. The germline V gene has CDR1 SGHVS and CDR2 FNYEAQ. The CDR3 totals 15 residues. Assay used: immunoSEQ multiplex PCR; TCRdb lists only in-frame clones, some missing. In the table there are 150,000 to 200,000 clones, around 83% of which are singletons.

The genes are TRBV7-6 and TRBJ1-4, with D possibly matching TRBD1 (6 bases). Sequencing was carried out using PBMCs or T cells enriched from blood (not recorded which). The TCR sequence derives from a woman aged 25 to 39 who had been exposed to COVID-19. CDR3 sequence (DNA): TGTGCCAGCAGCCCATACGGGGGGGGCGGTGAAAAACTGTTTTTT. Translating it yields CASSPYGGGGEKLFF.